The 19 T cell receptor beta chains reported below all come from one sample, sequenced in a study of OX40 agonist ivuxolimab in advanced cancers. The protocol was immunoSEQ multiplex PCR, while the TCRdb copy is restricted to in-frame clones and leaves out a portion. Among around 76,000 clones listed, 65% to 90% were seen once. The source material was CD4+ or CD8+ T cells sorted from blood, sampled in a trial of the OX40 agonist ivuxolimab. Every receptor here comes from an adult with an advanced solid tumor such as melanoma, head and neck, liver or kidney cancer.

This CDR3 is CASSYWGRSTDTQYF. In DNA, the CDR3 is TGTGCCAGCAGTTACTGGGGGCGTAGCACAGATACGCAGTATTTT. This chain joins TRBV6-5 and TRBJ2-3, with D tentatively TRBD1 (6 bases). Germline lookup yields CDR1 MNHEY and CDR2 SVGAGI. Trimming shortened V by 1 base and J by 0 bases, and 8 bases separated the two germline ends. This CDR3 has 15 residues.

The gene calls are TRBV18 and TRBJ2-7; TRBD1 matches 7 bases. V was clipped by 6 bases and J by 6 bases; unmatched bases: 14. The CDR3 consists of 15 residues. Per the germline V gene, CDR1 is KGHSH and CDR2 is LQKENI. The CDR3, as DNA: TGTGCCAGCTCCTTACTCCGGGACAGTTGGACCGAGCAGTACTTC. Its translation: CASSLLRDSWTEQYF.

This clone was observed a single time. The chain recombines TRBV6-5 with TRBJ1-2, with D maybe TRBD1 (6 bases). The CDR3 consists of 13 residues. Germline values: CDR1 MNHEY, CDR2 SVGAGI. Trimming cost V 8 bases and J 4 bases, with 14 bases left between them. CDR3 protein: CASCQTGSYGYTF. The CDR3 nucleotides are TGTGCCAGCTGCCAGACAGGATCCTATGGCTACACCTTC.

A single count supports this clone. J is TRBJ2-1 and V is TRBV7-2; 15 positions match TRBD2. V lost 4 bases and J lost 7; bases outside the gene matches: 8. Germline CDR1 SGHTA, CDR2 FQGNSA. The CDR3 length is 17 residues. DNA of the CDR3: TGTGCCAGCAGCTCCCAGGGACTAGCGGGGGGATATAATGAGCAGTTCTTC. Its protein product is CASSSQGLAGGYNEQFF.

The chain recombines TRBV6-6 with TRBJ2-3, with 7 bases that match TRBD2. Germline V gives CDR1 MNHNY, CDR2 SVGAGI (reference sequence). V trimming: 7 bases; J trimming: 3 bases; junction bases outside the gene matches: 7. The CDR3 totals 14 residues. The CDR3 bases are TGTGCCAGCACCGATGGGGGGGGGACAGATACGCAGTATTTT. This translates into CASTDGGGTDTQYF.

The chain has TRBV6-5 and TRBJ1-5; TRBD1 agrees at 9 bases. V lost 2 bases and J lost 4; bases outside the gene matches: 3. The length of the CDR3 is 15 residues. Germline CDR1 and CDR2: MNHEY and SVGAGI. Written as DNA, the CDR3 is TGTGCCAGCAGTTACAGTGGGACAGGGAATCAGCCCCAGCATTTT. The encoded protein is CASSYSGTGNQPQHF.

This clone was recorded only once. The V gene is TRBV29-1, the J gene TRBJ2-7, with D possibly called TRBD1 or TRBD2 (5 bases each). The length of the CDR3 is 12 residues. Germline V gene lookup returns CDR1 SQVTM and CDR2 ANQGSEA. V was cut by 5 bases and J by 2 bases, with 10 bases left in between. The CDR3 loop is CSVRSGPYEQYF. Written as DNA, the CDR3 is TGCAGCGTTAGATCGGGGCCCTACGAGCAGTACTTC.

This clone was recorded only once. V gene TRBV19 combines with J gene TRBJ2-5; either TRBD1 or TRBD2 may fit D (5 bases each). Germline lookup yields CDR1 LNHDA and CDR2 SQIVND (reference sequence). The CDR3 has 15 amino acids. V was pared by 6 bases and J by 3 bases, with 17 bases between. CDR3 sequence: CASRGRGAPEETQYF. As DNA, the CDR3 is TGTGCCAGTAGGGGACGAGGAGCTCCTGAAGAGACCCAGTACTTC. The full variable domain, completed using reference TRBV19 and TRBJ2-5, is DGGITQSPKYLFRKEGQNVTLSCEQNLNHDAMYWYRQDPGQGLRLIYYSQIVNDFQKGDIAEGYSVSREKKESFPLTVTSAQKNPTAFYLCASRGRGAPEETQYFGPGTRLLVL.

V usage is TRBV19 and J usage is TRBJ1-5; 10 bases line up with TRBD1. J was trimmed by 10 bases and V by 4 bases; bases with no gene match: 4. Germline V lookup: CDR1 LNHDA, CDR2 SQIVND (reference sequence). This CDR3 contains 13 residues. The CDR3 nucleotides are TGTGCCAGTAGTACCGGGACAGGGGTCCCCCAGCATTTT. Amino acid sequence: CASSTGTGVPQHF.

In its sample, this clone was seen a few times. The genes are TRBV7-9 and TRBJ2-1; D is unclear. V was cut by 6 bases and J by 4 bases, with 10 bases left in between. The V gene's germline CDR1 is SEHNR and CDR2 FQNEAQ (reference sequence). The CDR3 sequence is 13 residues long. CDR3 bases: TGTGCCAGCAGTATCGGCTCTTACAATGAGCAGTTCTTC. Its protein product is CASSIGSYNEQFF.

This clone showed up just once. The rearrangement joins TRBV5-1 to TRBJ2-1, with a possible D match to TRBD2 (5 bases). V lost 4 bases and J lost 9, with 20 bases in between. The CDR3 is 15 amino acids. CDR1 and CDR2 from the germline V gene are SGHRS and YFSETQ. CDR3 coding DNA: TGCGCCAGCAGCCTCTCACTAGTGTCAAAGAGTGAGCAGTTCTTC. It translates to CASSLSLVSKSEQFF.

The chain couples TRBV6-5 to TRBJ2-7, with TRBD1 matching over 7 bases. The CDR3 covers 14 residues. V shed 6 bases and J 1 base; nucleotides not matched to a gene: 6. Germline loops: CDR1 MNHEY, CDR2 SVGAGI. The CDR3 DNA reads TGTGCCAGCAGCCGATCACAGGGGTCCTACGAGCAGTACTTC. This encodes CASSRSQGSYEQYF.

The chain is built from TRBV7-9 and TRBJ1-6; weak D call: TRBD1 (6 bases). This CDR3 is 15 amino acids long. The V and J ends lost 0 bases and 12 bases respectively, with 15 bases between them. The germline V gene encodes CDR1 SEHNR and CDR2 FQNEAQ (reference sequence). The CDR3 here is CASSLASPLTGPLHF. The DNA of the CDR3 is TGTGCCAGCAGCTTAGCCAGCCCCTTGACAGGACCCCTCCACTTT. Drawing the rest from reference TRBV7-9 and TRBJ1-6, the complete variable domain is DTGVSQNPRHKITKRGQNVTFRCDPISEHNRLYWYRQTLGQGPEFLTYFQNEAQLEKSRLLSDRFSAERPKGSFSTLEIQRTEQGDSAMYLCASSLASPLTGPLHFGNGTRLTVT.

V is TRBV7-2 and J is TRBJ2-7; no clear D. V gave up 6 bases and J gave up 1 base, with 4 bases separating them. Germline V CDR1 and CDR2: SGHTA, FQGNSA. The CDR3 spans 11 residues. The CDR3 nucleotides are TGTGCCAGCAGTCGTTCCTACGAGCAGTACTTC. Translating it yields CASSRSYEQYF.

The chain recombines TRBV7-2 with TRBJ1-1, with D tentatively TRBD1 (6 bases). This CDR3 contains 15 residues. Germline lookup yields CDR1 SGHTA and CDR2 FQGNSA. The germline V and J ends were trimmed by 4 bases and 1 base, with 13 bases remaining between them. CDR3 nucleotide sequence: TGTGCCAGCAGCTCACAAACACAGGGGAACACTGAAGCTTTCTTT. Its translation: CASSSQTQGNTEAFF.

The chain uses TRBV19 and TRBJ2-5, with D maybe TRBD2 (5 bases). CDR1 is LNHDA, CDR2 SQIVND, per germline (reference sequence). V dropped 3 bases and J dropped 4 bases, with 15 bases sitting between them. This CDR3 has 15 residues. CDR3 region: CASSMRLIAGETQYF. CDR3 nucleotide sequence: TGTGCCAGTAGTATGCGCCTAATCGCGGGAGAGACCCAGTACTTC.

This chain joins TRBV7-6 and TRBJ1-1; maybe TRBD1 (5 bases). V was pared by 0 bases and J by 3 bases, with 11 bases between. There are 15 residues in the CDR3. From germline, CDR1 is SGHVS and CDR2 FNYEAQ. CDR3: CASSLAWDGDTEAFF. In nucleotides, the CDR3 is TGTGCCAGCAGCTTAGCGTGGGACGGGGACACTGAAGCTTTCTTT.

The CDR3 DNA sequence: TGCGCCAGCAGCCAAGATCCGTGGGGCAATCAGCCCCAGCATTTT. Translation gives CASSQDPWGNQPQHF. The chain joins TRBV4-1 to TRBJ1-5; D is uncertain. CDR3 length: 15 amino acids. Germline CDR1 is MGHRA and CDR2 is YSYEKL. The V end lost 0 bases, the J end lost 2 bases, and 8 bases lay between the germline ends.

The CDR3 coding sequence is TGTGCCATCAGTGAGTCCCCGTATGAAAAACTGTTTTTT. Its translation is CAISESPYEKLFF. The chain links TRBV10-3 to TRBJ1-4; D gene ambiguous. The germline CDR1 and CDR2 sequences are ENHRY and SYGVKD. The CDR3 has 13 amino acids. V lost 0 bases and J 6 bases, leaving 5 bases between the germline ends.